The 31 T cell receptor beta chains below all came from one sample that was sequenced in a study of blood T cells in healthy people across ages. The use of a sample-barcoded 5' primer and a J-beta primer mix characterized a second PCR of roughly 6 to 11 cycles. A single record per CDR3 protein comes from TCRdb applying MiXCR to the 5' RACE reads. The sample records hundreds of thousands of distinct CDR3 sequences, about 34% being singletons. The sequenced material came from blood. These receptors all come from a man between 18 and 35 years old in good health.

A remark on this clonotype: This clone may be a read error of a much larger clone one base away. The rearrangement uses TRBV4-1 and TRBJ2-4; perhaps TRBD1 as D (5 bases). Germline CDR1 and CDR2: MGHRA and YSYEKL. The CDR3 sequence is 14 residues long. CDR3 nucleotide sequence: TGCGCCAGCATCCAAGATCAGGACATAAACATTCAGTACTTC. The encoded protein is CASIQDQDINIQYF.

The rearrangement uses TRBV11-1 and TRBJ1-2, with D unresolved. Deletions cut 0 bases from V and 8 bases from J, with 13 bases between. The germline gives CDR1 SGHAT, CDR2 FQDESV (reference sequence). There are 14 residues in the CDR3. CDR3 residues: CASSLASAPLGYTF. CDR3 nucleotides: TGTGCCAGCAGCTTAGCGTCGGCGCCCTTGGGCTACACCTTC.

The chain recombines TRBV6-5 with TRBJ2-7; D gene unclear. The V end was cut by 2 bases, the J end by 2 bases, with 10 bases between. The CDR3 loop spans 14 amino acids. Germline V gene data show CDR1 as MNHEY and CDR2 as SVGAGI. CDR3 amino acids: CASSYGEGPYEQYF. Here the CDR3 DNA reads TGTGCCAGCAGTTACGGGGAAGGGCCCTACGAGCAGTACTTC.

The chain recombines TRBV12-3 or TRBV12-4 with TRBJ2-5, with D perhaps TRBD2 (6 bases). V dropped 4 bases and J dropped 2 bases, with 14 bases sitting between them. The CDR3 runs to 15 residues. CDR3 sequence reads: CASSSREIVQETQYF. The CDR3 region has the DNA TGTGCCAGCAGTTCCCGGGAGATAGTACAAGAGACCCAGTACTTC.

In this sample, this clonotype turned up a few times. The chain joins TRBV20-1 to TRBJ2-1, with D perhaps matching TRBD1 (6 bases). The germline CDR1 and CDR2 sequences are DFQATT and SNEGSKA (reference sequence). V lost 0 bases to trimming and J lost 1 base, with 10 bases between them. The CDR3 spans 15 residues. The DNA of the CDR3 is TGCAGTGCTAGAGATGGGGGCATTTCCTACAATGAGCAGTTCTTC. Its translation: CSARDGGISYNEQFF.

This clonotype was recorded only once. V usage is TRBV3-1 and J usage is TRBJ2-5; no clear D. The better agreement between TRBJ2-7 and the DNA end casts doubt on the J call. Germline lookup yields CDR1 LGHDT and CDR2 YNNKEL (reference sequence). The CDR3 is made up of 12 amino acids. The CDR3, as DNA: TGTGCCAGCAGCCAAACAGATGGCGAGCAGTACTTC. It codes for CASSQTDGEQYF.

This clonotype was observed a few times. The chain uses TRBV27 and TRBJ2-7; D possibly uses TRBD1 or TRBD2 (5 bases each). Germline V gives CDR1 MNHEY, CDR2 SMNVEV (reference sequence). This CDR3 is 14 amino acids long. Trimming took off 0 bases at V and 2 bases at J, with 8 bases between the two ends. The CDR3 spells CASSLSVGAYEQYF. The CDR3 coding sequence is TGTGCCAGCAGTTTATCAGTGGGGGCCTACGAGCAGTACTTC.

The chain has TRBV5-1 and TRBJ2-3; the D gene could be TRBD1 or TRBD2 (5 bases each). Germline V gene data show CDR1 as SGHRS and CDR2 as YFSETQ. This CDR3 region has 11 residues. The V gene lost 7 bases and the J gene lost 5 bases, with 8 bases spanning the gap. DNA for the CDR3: TGCGCCAGCGGGACCAGAGATACGCAGTATTTT. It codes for CASGTRDTQYF. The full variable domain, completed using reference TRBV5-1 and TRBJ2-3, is KAGVTQTPRYLIKTRGQQVTLSCSPISGHRSVSWYQQTPGQGLQFLFEYFSETQRNKGNFPGRFSGRQFSNSRSEMNVSTLELGDSALYLCASGTRDTQYFGPGTRLTVL.

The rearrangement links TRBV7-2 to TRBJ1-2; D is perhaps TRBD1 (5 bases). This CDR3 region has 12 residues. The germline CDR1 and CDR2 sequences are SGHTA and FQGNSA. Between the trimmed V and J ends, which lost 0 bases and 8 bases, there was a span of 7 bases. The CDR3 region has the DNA TGTGCCAGCAGCTTAGCAGGGGCGGGCTACACCTTC. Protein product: CASSLAGAGYTF.

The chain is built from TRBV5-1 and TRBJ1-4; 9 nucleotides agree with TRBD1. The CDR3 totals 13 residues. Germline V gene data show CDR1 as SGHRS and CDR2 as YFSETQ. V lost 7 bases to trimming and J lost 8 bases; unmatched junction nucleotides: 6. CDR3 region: CASGPTGGEKLFF. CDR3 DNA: TGCGCCAGCGGGCCGACAGGGGGGGAAAAACTGTTTTTT.

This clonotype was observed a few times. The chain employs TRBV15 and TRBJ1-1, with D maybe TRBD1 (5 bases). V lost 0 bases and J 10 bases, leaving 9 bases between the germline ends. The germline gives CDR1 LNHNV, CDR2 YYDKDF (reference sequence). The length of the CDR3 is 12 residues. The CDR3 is CATSRDVGGAFF. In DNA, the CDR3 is TGTGCCACCAGCAGAGATGTCGGGGGAGCTTTCTTT.

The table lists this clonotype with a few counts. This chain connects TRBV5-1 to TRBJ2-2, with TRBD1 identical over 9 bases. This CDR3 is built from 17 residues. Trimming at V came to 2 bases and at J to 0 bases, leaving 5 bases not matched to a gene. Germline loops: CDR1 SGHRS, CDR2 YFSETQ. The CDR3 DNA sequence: TGCGCCAGCAGCTTCACAGGGGGCCAGGCGAACACCGGGGAGCTGTTTTTT. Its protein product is CASSFTGGQANTGELFF.

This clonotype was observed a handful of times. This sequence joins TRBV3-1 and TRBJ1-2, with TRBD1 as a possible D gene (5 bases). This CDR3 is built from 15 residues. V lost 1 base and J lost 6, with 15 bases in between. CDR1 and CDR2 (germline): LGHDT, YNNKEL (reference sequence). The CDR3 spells CASSQGWGALDGYTF. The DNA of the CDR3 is TGTGCCAGCAGCCAAGGGTGGGGCGCATTGGATGGCTACACCTTC.

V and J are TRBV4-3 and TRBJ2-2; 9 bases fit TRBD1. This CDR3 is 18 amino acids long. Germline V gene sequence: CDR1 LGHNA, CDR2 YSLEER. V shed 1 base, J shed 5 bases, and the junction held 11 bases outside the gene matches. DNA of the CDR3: TGCGCCAGCAGCCAAGCGTTGGTAGGGACAGGGTGGACCGGGGAGCTGTTTTTT. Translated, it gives CASSQALVGTGWTGELFF.

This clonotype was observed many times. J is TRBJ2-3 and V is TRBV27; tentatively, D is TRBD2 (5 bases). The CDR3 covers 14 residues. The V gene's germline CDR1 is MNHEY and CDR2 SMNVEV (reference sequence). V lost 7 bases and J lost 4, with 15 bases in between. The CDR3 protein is CASKISEIADTQYF. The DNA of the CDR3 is TGTGCCAGCAAGATTAGCGAGATCGCAGATACGCAGTATTTT.

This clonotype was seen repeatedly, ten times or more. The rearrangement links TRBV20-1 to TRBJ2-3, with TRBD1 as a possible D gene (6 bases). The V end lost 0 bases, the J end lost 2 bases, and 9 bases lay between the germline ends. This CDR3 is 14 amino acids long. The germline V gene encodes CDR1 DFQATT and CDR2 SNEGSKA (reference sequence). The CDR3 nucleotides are TGCAGTGCTAGAGATATGGGGGCCACAGATACGCAGTATTTT. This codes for CSARDMGATDTQYF.

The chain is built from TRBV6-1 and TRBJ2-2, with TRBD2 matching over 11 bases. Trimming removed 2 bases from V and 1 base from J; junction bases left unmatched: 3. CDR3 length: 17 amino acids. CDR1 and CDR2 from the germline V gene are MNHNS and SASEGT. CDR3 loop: CASSERGLAVNTGELFF. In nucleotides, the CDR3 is TGTGCCAGCAGTGAAAGGGGACTAGCGGTGAACACCGGGGAGCTGTTTTTT.

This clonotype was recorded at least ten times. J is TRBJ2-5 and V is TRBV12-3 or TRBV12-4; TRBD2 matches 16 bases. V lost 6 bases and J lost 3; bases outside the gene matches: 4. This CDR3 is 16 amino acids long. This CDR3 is CASSPGTSGGEETQYF. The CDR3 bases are TGTGCCAGCAGCCCCGGGACTAGCGGGGGGGAAGAGACCCAGTACTTC.

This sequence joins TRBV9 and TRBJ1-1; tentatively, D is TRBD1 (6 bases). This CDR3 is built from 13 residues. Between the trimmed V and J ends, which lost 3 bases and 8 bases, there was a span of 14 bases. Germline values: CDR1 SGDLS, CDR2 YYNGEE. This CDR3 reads CASSASGEREAFF. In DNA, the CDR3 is TGTGCCAGCAGCGCTTCAGGGGAAAGGGAAGCTTTCTTT. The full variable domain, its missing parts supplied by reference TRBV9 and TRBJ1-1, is DSGVTQTPKHLITATGQRVTLRCSPRSGDLSVYWYQQSLDQGLQFLIQYYNGEERAKGNILERFSAQQFPDLHSELNLSSLELGDSALYFCASSASGEREAFFGQGTRLTVV.

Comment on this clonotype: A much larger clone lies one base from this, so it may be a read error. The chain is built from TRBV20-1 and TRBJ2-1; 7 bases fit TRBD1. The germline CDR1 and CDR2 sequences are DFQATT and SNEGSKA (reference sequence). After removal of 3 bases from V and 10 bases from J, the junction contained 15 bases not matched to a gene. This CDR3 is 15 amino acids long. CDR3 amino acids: CSASAPGQKEYEQFF. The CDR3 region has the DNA TGCAGTGCTAGTGCACCGGGACAGAAGGAATACGAGCAGTTCTTC.

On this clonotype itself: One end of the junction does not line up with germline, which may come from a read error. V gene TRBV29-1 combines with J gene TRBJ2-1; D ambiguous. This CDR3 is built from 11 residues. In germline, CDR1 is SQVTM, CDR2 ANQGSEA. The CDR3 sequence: CSGETYNEQFF. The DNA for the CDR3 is TGCAGCGGTGAAACTTACAATGAGCAGTTCTTC.

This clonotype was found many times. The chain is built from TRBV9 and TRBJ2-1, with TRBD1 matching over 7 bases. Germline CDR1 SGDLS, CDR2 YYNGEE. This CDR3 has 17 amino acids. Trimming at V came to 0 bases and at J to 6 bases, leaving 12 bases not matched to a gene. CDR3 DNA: TGTGCCAGCAGCGTAGATAGTAGAGGGGGCATATTCAATGAGCAGTTCTTC. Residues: CASSVDSRGGIFNEQFF.

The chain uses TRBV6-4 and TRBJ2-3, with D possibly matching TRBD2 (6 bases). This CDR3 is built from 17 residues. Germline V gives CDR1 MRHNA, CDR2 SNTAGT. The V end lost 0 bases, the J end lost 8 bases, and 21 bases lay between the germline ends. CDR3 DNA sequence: TGTGCCAGCAGTGACTCGACCAACGGGGAGGCGGCAGGTACGCAGTATTTT. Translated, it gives CASSDSTNGEAAGTQYF.

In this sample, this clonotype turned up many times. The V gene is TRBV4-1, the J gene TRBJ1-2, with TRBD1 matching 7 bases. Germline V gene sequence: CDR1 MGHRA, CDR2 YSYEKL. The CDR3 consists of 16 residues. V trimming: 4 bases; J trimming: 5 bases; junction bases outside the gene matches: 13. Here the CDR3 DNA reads TGCGCCAGCAGCCGAACTCCGAACCAGGGGGGTTATGGCTACACCTTC. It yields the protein CASSRTPNQGGYGYTF.

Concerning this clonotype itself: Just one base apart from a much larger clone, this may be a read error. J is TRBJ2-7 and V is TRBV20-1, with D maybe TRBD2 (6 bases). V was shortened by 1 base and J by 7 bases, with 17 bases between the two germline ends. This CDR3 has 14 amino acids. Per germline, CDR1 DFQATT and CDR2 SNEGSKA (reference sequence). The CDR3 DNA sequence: TGCAGTGCTAGAGGCGGGGTGGGCTATGATGAGCAGTACTTC. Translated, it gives CSARGGVGYDEQYF.

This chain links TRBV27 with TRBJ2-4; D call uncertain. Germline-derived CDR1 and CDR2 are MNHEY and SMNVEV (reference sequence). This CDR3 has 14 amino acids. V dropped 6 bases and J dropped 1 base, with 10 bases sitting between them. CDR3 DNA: TGTGCCAGCAGGTCCCCCGCGGCCAAAAACATTCAGTACTTC. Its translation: CASRSPAAKNIQYF.

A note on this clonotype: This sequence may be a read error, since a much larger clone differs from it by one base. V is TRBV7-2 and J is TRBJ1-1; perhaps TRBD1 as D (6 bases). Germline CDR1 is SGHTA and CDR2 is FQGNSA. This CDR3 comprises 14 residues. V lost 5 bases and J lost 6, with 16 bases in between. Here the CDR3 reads CTSSPQGSSPEAFF. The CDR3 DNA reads TGTACCAGCAGCCCACAGGGTTCCTCCCCTGAAGCTTTCTTT.

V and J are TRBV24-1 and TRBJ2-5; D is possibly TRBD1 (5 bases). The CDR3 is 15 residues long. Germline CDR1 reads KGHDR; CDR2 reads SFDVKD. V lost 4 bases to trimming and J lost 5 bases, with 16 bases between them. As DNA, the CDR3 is TGTGCCACCAGTGACCATATAACAGGAGCCGAGACCCAGTACTTC. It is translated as CATSDHITGAETQYF.

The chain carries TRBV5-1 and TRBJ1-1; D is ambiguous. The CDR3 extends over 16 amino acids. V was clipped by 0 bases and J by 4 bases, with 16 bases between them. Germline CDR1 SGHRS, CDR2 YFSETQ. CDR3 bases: TGCGCCAGCAGCTTGGTTGGGATCGTAGGGCCCACTGAAGCTTTCTTT. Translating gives CASSLVGIVGPTEAFF.

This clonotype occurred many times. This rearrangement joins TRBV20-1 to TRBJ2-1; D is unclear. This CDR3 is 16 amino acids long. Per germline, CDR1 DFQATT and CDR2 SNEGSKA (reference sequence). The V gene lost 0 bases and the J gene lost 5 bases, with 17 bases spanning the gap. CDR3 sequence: CSARDLRGAEDNEQFF. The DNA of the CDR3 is TGCAGTGCTAGAGATTTAAGAGGCGCGGAAGACAATGAGCAGTTCTTC.

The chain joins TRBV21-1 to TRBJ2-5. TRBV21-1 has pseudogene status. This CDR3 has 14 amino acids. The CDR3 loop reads CASSKGASAETQYF. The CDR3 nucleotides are TGTGCCAGCAGCAAAGGAGCGTCTGCTGAGACCCAGTACTTC.